These 11 T cell receptor beta chains share one sample of origin, sequenced in a study of T-cell reconstitution after alpha-beta-depleted transplantation in children. Unique molecular identifiers were incorporated when the TCRbeta library was constructed. A single record per CDR3 protein comes from TCRdb applying MiXCR to the PCR reads. The sample holds hundreds of thousands of distinct CDR3 sequences, roughly 14% seen once. The specimen comprised PBMCs, sampled before TCRalphabeta/CD19-depleted stem cell transplant. Every receptor here comes from a girl aged 2-10 years with congenital amegakaryocytic thrombocytopenia, due to receive a stem cell transplant.

This clonotype has just a few counts. The chain joins TRBV2 to TRBJ2-7; 12 nucleotides match TRBD2. The J segment lost 5 bases and the V segment lost 3 bases, leaving 5 bases of the junction unmatched. Germline assignment: CDR1 SNHLY and CDR2 FYNNEI. The CDR3 runs 15 residues. CDR3 sequence: CASSDRLAGVHEQYF. Here the CDR3 DNA reads TGTGCCAGCAGTGATCGACTAGCGGGAGTACACGAGCAGTACTTC.

Many counts were recorded for this clonotype. The rearrangement links TRBV12-3 or TRBV12-4 to TRBJ1-6; D remains ambiguous. V was cut by 2 bases and J by 9 bases, with 5 bases left in between. The CDR3 spans 12 residues. CDR3: CASSLYSSPLHF. The DNA for the CDR3 is TGTGCCAGCAGTTTATACAGTTCACCCCTCCACTTT.

This clonotype was counted many times. The rearrangement links TRBV7-8 to TRBJ2-5, with D possibly being TRBD2 (6 bases). Germline V lookup: CDR1 SGHVS, CDR2 FQNEAQ. V was pared by 9 bases and J by 4 bases, with 15 bases between. The CDR3 contains 13 residues. CDR3 DNA: TGTGCCAGTCTGACTAGGGCAGCAGAGACCCAGTACTTC. Translated: CASLTRAAETQYF.

This clonotype was picked up many times. The rearrangement uses TRBV7-8 and TRBJ2-2, with TRBD2 matching over 9 bases. CDR3 length: 16 residues. Germline V CDR1 and CDR2: SGHVS, FQNEAQ. V shed 11 bases and J 4 bases; nucleotides not matched to a gene: 14. The CDR3 reads CADGGRAFLSTGELFF. In DNA form, the CDR3 reads TGTGCCGATGGCGGGAGGGCCTTCCTTTCCACCGGGGAGCTGTTTTTT.

This clonotype has a handful of counts. The J gene is TRBJ1-5, the V gene TRBV6-1; D not certain. Germline V gene data show CDR1 as MNHNS and CDR2 as SASEGT. The ends were cut back, 8 bases at V and 1 base at J, with 9 bases in the middle. The CDR3 extends over 13 amino acids. CDR3: CASGPESNQPQHF. CDR3 coding DNA: TGTGCCAGCGGGCCCGAGAGCAATCAGCCCCAGCATTTT.

This clonotype was counted between two and nine times. This sequence joins TRBV21-1 and TRBJ1-5; TRBD1 reflects the table's D call only, with no check against the DNA. TRBV21-1 counts as a pseudogene. The CDR3 has 17 amino acids. The CDR3 region has the DNA TGTGCCAGCAGCAAATCGTGGTGGCGAGTCTGGGACCAGCCCCAGCATTTT. Amino acid sequence: CASSKSWWRVWDQPQHF.

V usage is TRBV29-1 and J usage is TRBJ2-2; D call uncertain. CDR3 length: 14 amino acids. Germline V CDR1 and CDR2: SQVTM, ANQGSEA. V was trimmed by 3 bases and J by 2 bases, leaving 10 bases between them. The CDR3 spells CSVEVQSNTGELFF. CDR3 sequence (DNA): TGCAGCGTTGAGGTGCAGTCCAACACCGGGGAGCTGTTTTTT.

The V gene is TRBV24-1, the J gene TRBJ1-5; 7 nucleotides align to TRBD1. In germline, CDR1 is KGHDR, CDR2 SFDVKD. CDR3 size: 15 residues. J gave up 5 bases and V 7 bases, and 10 bases lay outside the gene matches. CDR3 residues: CATSEGQKGHQPQHF. The DNA for the CDR3 is TGTGCCACCAGCGAGGGACAGAAGGGCCATCAGCCCCAGCATTTT.

With regard to this clonotype: Given a much more abundant clone one base away, this may be a read error. No conserved phenylalanine or tryptophan is present at the end of the CDR3, so a read error is the likely explanation. This chain connects TRBV29-1 to TRBJ2-1; 11 nucleotides align to TRBD2. Germline assignment: CDR1 SQVTM and CDR2 ANQGSEA. Germline trimming cut 0 bases from V and 4 bases from J; bases unmatched to any gene: 2. The CDR3 consists of 15 residues. The CDR3 DNA sequence: TGCAGCGTTGAAGATCGGACTAGCGGGTACAATGAGCAGTTCTCC. This gives the protein CSVEDRTSGYNEQFS.

This clonotype showed up many times. The V call is TRBV10-1, the J call TRBJ2-5; 11 nucleotides align to TRBD2. V gave up 4 bases and J gave up 3 bases; unmatched junction bases: 1. The CDR3 is 14 residues long. Germline V gene lookup returns CDR1 WNHNN and CDR2 SYGVQD (reference sequence). The CDR3 coding sequence is TGCGCCAGCAGTGGGGGACTAGCGGAAGAGACCCAGTACTTC. Protein: CASSGGLAEETQYF.

The V call is TRBV5-1, the J call TRBJ2-3; 8 bases align to TRBD2. CDR3 length equals 15 residues. The V gene's germline CDR1 is SGHRS and CDR2 YFSETQ. J lost 3 bases, V lost 4 bases, and 7 bases had no gene match. As DNA, the CDR3 is TGCGCCAGCAGCCTCTCCGGGACTAGGACAGATACGCAGTATTTT. Its protein product is CASSLSGTRTDTQYF.